This T cell receptor beta chain was retrieved from a study of shared T cell receptors in the human thymus. This table comes from immunoSEQ multiplex PCR, and its TCRdb copy is limited to in-frame clones, with some not included. The sample holds about 710,000 clones, 70% to 90% seen once. The CDR3 covers 15 residues. CDR1 and CDR2 (germline): MNHEY, SMNVEV (reference sequence). The V segment lost 2 bases and the J segment 5 bases; nucleotides outside the gene matches: 8. The same sample was also studied in work on human thymus T cells. Per that study: Donation came from healthy Finnish infants having corrective surgery for congenital heart defects. Corrective cardiac operations yielded the resected thymus tissue. What appeared biased in thymic and blood repertoires was the usage of V and J genes. Related research reported highly overlapping thymic repertoires among unrelated individuals.

This TCR was recovered from a boy in the first two years of life with a congenital heart defect. The sequencing sample was made of thymocytes. This chain links TRBV27 with TRBJ1-2; 7 bases match TRBD1. The CDR3 DNA sequence: TGTGCCAGCAGTTTACTTGGACAGGACCAGTATGGCTACACCTTC. It translates to CASSLLGQDQYGYTF.